Shown below are 25 T cell receptor beta chains from a single sample sequenced in a study of T-cell memory formation after mild COVID-19. MiXCR, run by TCRdb on the 5' RACE reads, gives a single entry per CDR3 protein. The table shows tens of thousands of distinct CDR3 sequences, with 9% to 15% occurring only once. Sequencing was done on a sample of PBMCs or a T cell subset sorted from them (not recorded which). Receptors were obtained from a man younger than 30 who had mild COVID-19 (a few samples of this study predate the infection). Cell type and time point are not known.

The chain is built from TRBV20-1 and TRBJ1-4; D is undetermined. Germline V CDR1 and CDR2: DFQATT, SNEGSKA (reference sequence). There are 14 residues in the CDR3. Trimming took 5 bases from V and 8 from J, leaving 18 bases between them. The CDR3 protein is CSAAVHGGLEKLFF. In DNA form, the CDR3 reads TGCAGTGCTGCTGTACACGGTGGGCTCGAAAAACTGTTTTTT.

The CDR3 DNA reads as TGCGCCAGCAGCTTGGGGGTCGTCGGGGATTCACCCCTCCACTTT. It codes for CASSLGVVGDSPLHF. This chain links TRBV5-1 with TRBJ1-6; D unclear. The germline V gene has CDR1 SGHRS and CDR2 YFSETQ. The CDR3 is 15 residues long. The germline V and J ends were trimmed by 0 bases and 8 bases, with 12 bases remaining between them.

This chain links TRBV11-2 with TRBJ1-1, with D perhaps TRBD1 (5 bases). Germline loops: CDR1 SGHAT, CDR2 FQNNGV. The CDR3 covers 17 residues. The germline V and J ends were trimmed by 4 bases and 10 bases, with 28 bases remaining between them. CDR3 protein: CASSYTSFGTVDPGAFF. In nucleotides, the CDR3 is TGTGCCAGCAGCTACACTTCTTTCGGGACGGTTGATCCAGGAGCTTTCTTT.

This clonotype was counted only a few times. The gene calls are TRBV11-2 and TRBJ2-1; 9 nucleotides match TRBD1. Trimming cost V 3 bases and J 12 bases; bases outside gene matches: 6. The CDR3 is 13 amino acids. CDR1 SGHAT and CDR2 FQNNGV come from the germline V gene. The CDR3 loop is CASSFDRGARQFF. The CDR3 nucleotides are TGTGCCAGCAGCTTCGACAGGGGGGCCCGGCAGTTCTTC.

This clonotype appeared a few times. The chain carries TRBV5-1 and TRBJ2-5; a possible D gene is TRBD2 (7 bases). The CDR3 totals 12 residues. CDR1 is SGHRS, CDR2 YFSETQ, per germline. The V end was cut by 4 bases, the J end by 5 bases, with 9 bases between. CDR3 amino acids: CASSGGAETQYF. The CDR3 DNA reads TGCGCCAGCAGCGGGGGGGCGGAGACCCAGTACTTC.

This clonotype was observed a few times. This chain joins TRBV19 and TRBJ1-1; D unresolved. The CDR3 loop spans 12 amino acids. Germline CDR1 is LNHDA and CDR2 is SQIVND (reference sequence). V was clipped by 6 bases and J by 4 bases, with 9 bases between them. The CDR3 protein is CASRAESTEAFF. As DNA, the CDR3 is TGTGCCAGTAGAGCGGAGAGCACTGAAGCTTTCTTT.

The chain combines TRBV7-2 with TRBJ1-6; D is perhaps TRBD1 (5 bases). Trimming shortened V by 7 bases and J by 7 bases, and 17 bases separated the two germline ends. The germline gives CDR1 SGHTA, CDR2 FQGNSA. The CDR3 runs to 15 residues. The DNA of the CDR3 is TGTGCCAGCACCTCAAGTCCAGGGCCGAATTCACCCCTCCACTTT. Its protein product is CASTSSPGPNSPLHF.

The chain combines TRBV27 with TRBJ2-2; tentative D call: TRBD2 (6 bases). CDR3 length: 17 residues. V lost 3 bases and J 4 bases, leaving 18 bases between the germline ends. Per germline, CDR1 MNHEY and CDR2 SMNVEV (reference sequence). The CDR3 sequence is CASSFLASTAGTGELFF. DNA of the CDR3: TGTGCCAGCAGTTTTCTAGCCTCTACAGCGGGCACCGGGGAGCTGTTTTTT.

J is TRBJ2-5 and V is TRBV18; D remains ambiguous. Trimming took 3 bases from V and 3 from J, leaving 8 bases between them. CDR1 is KGHSH, CDR2 LQKENI, per germline. The CDR3 loop spans 13 amino acids. In DNA form, the CDR3 reads TGTGCCAGCTCACCCCGGGTCGAAGAGACCCAGTACTTC. It translates to CASSPRVEETQYF.

In this sample, this clonotype turned up many times. The CDR3: CASSLYSTGELFF. Here the CDR3 DNA reads TGTGCCAGCAGCTTATACTCCACCGGGGAGCTGTTTTTT. V usage is TRBV7-2 and J usage is TRBJ2-2; D is ambiguous. CDR1 and CDR2 (germline): SGHTA, FQGNSA. Trimming left V 2 bases short and J 4 bases short, with 5 bases between. The CDR3 runs to 13 residues.

The chain couples TRBV10-3 to TRBJ2-1; D gene uncertain. Germline V gene data show CDR1 as ENHRY and CDR2 as SYGVKD. The CDR3 runs to 12 residues. V lost 3 bases and J lost 4, with 4 bases in between. This CDR3 is CAISEGYNEQFF. CDR3 sequence (DNA): TGTGCCATCAGTGAAGGGTACAATGAGCAGTTCTTC.

J is TRBJ2-1 and V is TRBV11-2; weak D call: TRBD1 (6 bases). Trimming removed 1 base from V and 7 bases from J, with 17 bases in between. CDR1 is SGHAT and CDR2 is FQNNGV in the germline V gene. The CDR3 is 16 residues long. The CDR3 nucleotides read TGTGCCAGCAGCTTAGTGCCCCGGACAGCGACTAATGAGCAGTTCTTC. Encoded protein: CASSLVPRTATNEQFF.

The chain is built from TRBV6-5 and TRBJ1-5; TRBD1 agrees at 9 bases. The CDR3 covers 15 residues. J was trimmed by 9 bases and V by 5 bases; bases with no gene match: 11. Germline V gene lookup returns CDR1 MNHEY and CDR2 SVGAGI. For the CDR3, the DNA is TGTGCCAGCAGTGCCTTGGGACAGGGCATAACGCCCCAGCATTTT. Residues: CASSALGQGITPQHF.

This chain uses TRBV20-1 with TRBJ1-2; D not resolved. The V gene lost 6 bases and the J gene lost 0 bases, with 8 bases spanning the gap. CDR3 size: 12 residues. CDR1 and CDR2 from the germline V gene are DFQATT and SNEGSKA (reference sequence). CDR3 region: CSAAGSNYGYTF. The CDR3 DNA follows: TGCAGTGCAGCAGGATCTAACTATGGCTACACCTTC.

This clonotype showed up many times. The chain carries TRBV27 and TRBJ2-3; a possible D gene is TRBD2 (6 bases). This CDR3 spans 15 amino acids. CDR1 and CDR2 from the germline V gene are MNHEY and SMNVEV (reference sequence). With 6 bases removed from V and 3 bases from J, the gap between germline ends came to 16 bases. The CDR3 here is CASSSRETLTDTQYF. CDR3 DNA: TGTGCCAGCAGCAGCCGGGAGACGTTGACAGATACGCAGTATTTT.

V is TRBV5-1 and J is TRBJ2-3, with D tentatively TRBD1 (6 bases). The germline V and J ends were trimmed by 7 bases and 5 bases, with 8 bases remaining between them. The CDR3 has 11 residues. From germline, CDR1 is SGHRS and CDR2 YFSETQ. CDR3 in amino acids: CASGRGDTQYF. The CDR3 DNA follows: TGCGCCAGCGGCAGGGGAGATACGCAGTATTTT.

This clonotype came up a few times. The chain recombines TRBV18 with TRBJ1-2; 9 bases match TRBD1. Germline CDR1 reads KGHSH; CDR2 reads LQKENI. This CDR3 contains 17 residues. V trimming: 1 base; J trimming: 6 bases; junction bases outside the gene matches: 12. The CDR3 bases are TGTGCCAGCTCACCACGGGGAATATTCGGACAGGGGCATGGCTACACCTTC. Protein: CASSPRGIFGQGHGYTF. Using reference TRBV18 and TRBJ1-2 for the parts outside the CDR3, the full variable domain is NAGVMQNPRHLVRRRGQEARLRCSPMKGHSHVYWYRQLPEEGLKFMVYLQKENIIDESGMPKERFSAEFPKEGPSILRIQQVVRGDSAAYFCASSPRGIFGQGHGYTFGSGTRLTVV.

In this sample, this clonotype turned up a few times. The chain joins TRBV24-1 to TRBJ2-2; TRBD1 might be the D (6 bases). This CDR3 is 15 amino acids long. CDR1 is KGHDR and CDR2 is SFDVKD in the germline V gene. V was shortened by 5 bases and J by 5 bases, with 14 bases between the two germline ends. CDR3 residues: CATSGVRDTTGELFF. In nucleotides, the CDR3 is TGTGCCACCAGTGGTGTCCGGGACACAACCGGGGAGCTGTTTTTT.

The CDR3 loop is CSAPGTGNLAEAFF. The CDR3 region has the DNA TGCAGTGCTCCAGGGACAGGGAACTTGGCTGAAGCTTTCTTT. V and J are TRBV20-1 and TRBJ1-1; TRBD1 aligns across 9 bases. V lost 5 bases and J lost 6; bases outside the gene matches: 10. The CDR3 is 14 residues long. CDR1 is DFQATT, CDR2 SNEGSKA, per germline (reference sequence).

In its sample, this clonotype was seen a few times. The chain joins TRBV5-1 to TRBJ1-2, with TRBD1 matching 7 bases. Trimming at V came to 0 bases and at J to 8 bases, leaving 7 bases not matched to a gene. Germline lookup yields CDR1 SGHRS and CDR2 YFSETQ. The CDR3 is made up of 14 amino acids. The CDR3 spells CASSLGTGGIGYTF. CDR3 bases: TGCGCCAGCAGCTTGGGGACAGGAGGAATAGGCTACACCTTC.

The chain uses TRBV2 and TRBJ2-5; TRBD2 aligns across 8 bases. Losses at the gene ends were 6 bases for V and 14 bases for J; bases not matched to a gene: 17. The CDR3 has 14 amino acids. Looked up from germline, CDR1 is SNHLY and CDR2 is FYNNEI. In DNA, the CDR3 is TGTGCCAGCAGCGCTACCGGGACTAGGGGCCCGTTTTACTTC. It is translated as CASSATGTRGPFYF.

Many counts were recorded for this clonotype. The junction departs from germline at one end; a sequencing error may be responsible. The V call is TRBV4-1, the J call TRBJ2-5; the D is unclear. Looked up from germline, CDR1 is MGHRA and CDR2 is YSYEKL. The CDR3 consists of 15 residues. The DNA for the CDR3 is TGCGCCAGCACCCAAGAGTCGGCTATCCAAGAGACCCAGTACTTC. Amino acid sequence: CASTQESAIQETQYF.

The table lists this clonotype with a few counts. The V call is TRBV30, the J call TRBJ2-7; possibly TRBD2 for D (7 bases). Germline CDR1 is GTSNPN and CDR2 is SVGIG (reference sequence). The CDR3 length is 12 residues. V was pared by 5 bases and J by 5 bases, with 13 bases between. The CDR3 bases are TGTGCCTGGGGAGGGGGGGGAAACGAGCAGTACTTC. This encodes CAWGGGGNEQYF.

This clonotype was counted at least ten times. This sequence joins TRBV6-2 or TRBV6-3 and TRBJ2-1; D is perhaps TRBD1 or TRBD2 (5 bases each). The V end lost 6 bases, the J end lost 9 bases, and 15 bases lay between the germline ends. In germline, CDR1 is MNHEY, CDR2 SVGEGT. The CDR3 loop spans 13 amino acids. The CDR3 sequence: CASRRHGAAEQFF. The CDR3 coding sequence is TGTGCCAGCAGGCGGCACGGGGCCGCTGAGCAGTTCTTC.

The gene calls are TRBV5-1 and TRBJ2-6, with D unclear. The V end lost 3 bases, the J end lost 2 bases, and 12 bases lay between the germline ends. This CDR3 comprises 16 residues. Germline assignment: CDR1 SGHRS and CDR2 YFSETQ. As DNA, the CDR3 is TGCGCCAGCAGCTCAGTAAGTCTGGCTGGGGCCAACGTCCTGACTTTC. This encodes CASSSVSLAGANVLTF.